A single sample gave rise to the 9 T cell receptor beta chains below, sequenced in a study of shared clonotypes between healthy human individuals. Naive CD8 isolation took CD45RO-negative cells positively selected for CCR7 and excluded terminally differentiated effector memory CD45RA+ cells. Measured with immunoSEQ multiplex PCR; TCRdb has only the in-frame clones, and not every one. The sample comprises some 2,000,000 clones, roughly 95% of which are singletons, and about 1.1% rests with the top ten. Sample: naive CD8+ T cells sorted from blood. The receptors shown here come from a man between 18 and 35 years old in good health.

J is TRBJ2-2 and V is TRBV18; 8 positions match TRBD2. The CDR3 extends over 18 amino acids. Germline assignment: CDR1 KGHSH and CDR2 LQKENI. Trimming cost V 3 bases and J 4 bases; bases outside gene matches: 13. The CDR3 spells CASSPSVEREKGTGELFF. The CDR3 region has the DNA TGTGCCAGCTCACCCTCCGTCGAGCGGGAGAAGGGCACCGGGGAGCTGTTTTTT.

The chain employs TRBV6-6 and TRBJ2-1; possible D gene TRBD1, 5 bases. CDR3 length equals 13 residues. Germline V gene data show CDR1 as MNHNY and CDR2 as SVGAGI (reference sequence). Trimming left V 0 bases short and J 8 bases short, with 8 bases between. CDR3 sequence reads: CASSYSSRDEQFF. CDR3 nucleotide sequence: TGTGCCAGCAGTTACTCGTCCAGGGATGAGCAGTTCTTC.

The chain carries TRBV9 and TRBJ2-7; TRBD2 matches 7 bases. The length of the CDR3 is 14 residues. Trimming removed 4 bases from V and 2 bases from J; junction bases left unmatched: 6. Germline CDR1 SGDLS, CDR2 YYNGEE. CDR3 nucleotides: TGTGCCAGCAGCATCGGCGGGGGAACCTACGAGCAGTACTTC. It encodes CASSIGGGTYEQYF.

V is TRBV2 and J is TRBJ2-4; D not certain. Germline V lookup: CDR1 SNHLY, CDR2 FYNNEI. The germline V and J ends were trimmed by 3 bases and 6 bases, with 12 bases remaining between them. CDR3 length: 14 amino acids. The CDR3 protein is CASSDNGRGNIQYF. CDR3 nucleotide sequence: TGTGCCAGCAGTGATAACGGTAGAGGAAACATTCAGTACTTC. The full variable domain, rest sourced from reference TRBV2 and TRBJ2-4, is EPEVTQTPSHQVTQMGQEVILRCVPISNHLYFYWYRQILGQKVEFLVSFYNNEISEKSEIFDDQFSVERPDGSNFTLKIRSTKLEDSAMYFCASSDNGRGNIQYFGAGTRLSVL.

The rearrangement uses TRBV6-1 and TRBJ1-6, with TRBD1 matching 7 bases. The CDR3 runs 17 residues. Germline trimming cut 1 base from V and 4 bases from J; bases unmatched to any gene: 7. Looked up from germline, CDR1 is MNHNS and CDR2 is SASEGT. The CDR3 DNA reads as TGTGCCAGCAGTGAAGTAGGGACAGTCATTTATAATTCACCCCTCCACTTT. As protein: CASSEVGTVIYNSPLHF.

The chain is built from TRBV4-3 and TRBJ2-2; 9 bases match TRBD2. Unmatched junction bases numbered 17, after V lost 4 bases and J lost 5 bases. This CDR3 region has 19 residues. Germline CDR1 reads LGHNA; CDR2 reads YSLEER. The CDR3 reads CASSPDRVPGTSFTGELFF. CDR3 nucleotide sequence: TGCGCCAGCAGCCCAGACAGGGTCCCCGGGACTAGCTTTACCGGGGAGCTGTTTTTT.

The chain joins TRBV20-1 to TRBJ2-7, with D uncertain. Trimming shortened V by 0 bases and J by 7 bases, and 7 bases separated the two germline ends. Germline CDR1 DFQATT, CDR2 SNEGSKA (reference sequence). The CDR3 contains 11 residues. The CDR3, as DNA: TGCAGTGCTAGAGACGCCCTGGAGCAGTACTTC. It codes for CSARDALEQYF.

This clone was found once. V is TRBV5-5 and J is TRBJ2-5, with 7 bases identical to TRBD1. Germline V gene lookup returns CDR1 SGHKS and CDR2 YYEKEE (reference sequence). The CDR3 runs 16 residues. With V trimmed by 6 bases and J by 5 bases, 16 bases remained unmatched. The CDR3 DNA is TGTGCCAGCACTTTTCCTTTACAGGGGTCAGCGGAGACCCAGTACTTC. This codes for CASTFPLQGSAETQYF.

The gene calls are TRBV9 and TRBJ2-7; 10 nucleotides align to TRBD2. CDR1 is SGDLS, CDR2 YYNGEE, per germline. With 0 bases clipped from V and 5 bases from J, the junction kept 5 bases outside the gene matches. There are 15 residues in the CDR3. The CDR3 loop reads CASSVETSGFHEQYF. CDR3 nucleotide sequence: TGTGCCAGCAGCGTAGAGACTAGCGGGTTCCACGAGCAGTACTTC.